The present entry profiles one T cell receptor (beta chain) with its context. As yet, its antigen is unknown. TCRB transcripts that were expressed got sequenced, as all of the isolated RNA had been reverse transcribed. Sequencing used immunoSEQ multiplex PCR; TCRdb keeps in-frame clones, though not all of them. The sample records more than 150,000 clones, around 13% being singletons. V was pared by 2 bases and J by 7 bases, with 11 bases between. The CDR3 has 13 amino acids. CDR1 is MNHEY and CDR2 is SVGAGI in the germline V gene. By way of CD45RO/CCR7/CD25/CD127/CD95/CD27, the CD4+ regulatory, stem cell-like memory, central memory and naive cells were sorted. Each of the sorted populations had a purity greater than 98%. The sample originates from a study of beta chain features in type 1 diabetes. Findings and limits, study-wide: When Type 1 diabetes patients were examined, their TCRB CDR3s proved moderately but significantly shorter in all four CD4+ subsets. Reduced insertions and increased deletions marked VDJ junctions in type 1 diabetes patients.

V usage is TRBV6-5 and J usage is TRBJ1-2; D is perhaps TRBD1 (5 bases). The source material was central memory CD4+ T cells from blood. This receptor was identified in a woman aged 18 to 35 in good health. CDR3 coding DNA: TGTGCCAGCAGTTACGCGGGACGGTCTGGCTACACCTTC. Encoded protein: CASSYAGRSGYTF.